This TCR beta chain is from a study of identical twins. Study-wide points: There was more out-of-frame TCR alpha sharing in monozygotic twins than models estimated. Sequences that were beta out-of-frame showed weaker excess twin sharing.

This clonotype was observed a few times. Its antigen is not known. Each cDNA held unique molecular identifiers, and template switching gave it a universal primer site. TCRdb itself ran the 5' RACE reads through MiXCR, one entry per CDR3 protein. The sample consists of 510,000 or so distinct CDR3 sequences, approximately 16% of them appearing once. Germline V gene data show CDR1 as PRHDT and CDR2 as FYEKMQ (reference sequence). V shed 2 bases, J shed 4 bases, and the junction held 4 bases outside the gene matches. The CDR3 runs 14 residues. This sample was also put to use in a study of yellow fever vaccine responses in identical twins. That investigation notes: Among the twins, the vaccine T cell response reportedly seemed partly convergent and partly personalized.

Sequencing input: CD4+ T cells sorted from blood. The chain uses TRBV13 and TRBJ2-5, with TRBD1 matching 7 bases. This receptor was identified in a woman aged 18-30 years in good health. The CDR3 bases are TGTGCCAGCAGCTTAAGGGGGCTCCGAGAGACCCAGTACTTC. Translated: CASSLRGLRETQYF.